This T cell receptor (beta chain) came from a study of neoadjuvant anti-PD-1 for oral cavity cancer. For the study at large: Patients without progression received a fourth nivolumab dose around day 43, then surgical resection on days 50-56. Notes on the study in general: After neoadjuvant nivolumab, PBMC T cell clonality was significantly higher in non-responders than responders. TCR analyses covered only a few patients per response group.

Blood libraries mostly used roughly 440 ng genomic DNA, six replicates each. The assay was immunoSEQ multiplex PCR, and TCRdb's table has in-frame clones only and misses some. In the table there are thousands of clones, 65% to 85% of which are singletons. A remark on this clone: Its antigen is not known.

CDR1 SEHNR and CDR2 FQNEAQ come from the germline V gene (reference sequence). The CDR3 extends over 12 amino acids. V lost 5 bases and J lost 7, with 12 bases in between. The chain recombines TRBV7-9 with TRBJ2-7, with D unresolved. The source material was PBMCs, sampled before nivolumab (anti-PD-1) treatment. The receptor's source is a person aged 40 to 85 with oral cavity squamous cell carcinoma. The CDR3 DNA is TGTGCCAGCAGCCCCCGGAGAACGGAGCAGTACTTC. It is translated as CASSPRRTEQYF. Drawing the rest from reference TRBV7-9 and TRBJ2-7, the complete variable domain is DTGVSQNPRHKITKRGQNVTFRCDPISEHNRLYWYRQTLGQGPEFLTYFQNEAQLEKSRLLSDRFSAERPKGSFSTLEIQRTEQGDSAMYLCASSPRRTEQYFGPGTRLTVT.